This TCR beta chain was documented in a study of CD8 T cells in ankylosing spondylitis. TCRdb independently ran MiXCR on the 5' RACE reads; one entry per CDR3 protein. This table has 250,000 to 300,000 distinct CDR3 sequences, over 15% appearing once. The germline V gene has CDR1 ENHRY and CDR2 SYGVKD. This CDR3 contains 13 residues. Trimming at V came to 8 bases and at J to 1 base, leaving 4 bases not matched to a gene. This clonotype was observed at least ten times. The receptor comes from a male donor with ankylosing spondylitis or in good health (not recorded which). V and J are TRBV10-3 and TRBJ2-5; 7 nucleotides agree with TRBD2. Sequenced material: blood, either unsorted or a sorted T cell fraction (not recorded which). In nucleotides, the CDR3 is TGTGCCATCGGGGACTATTTCCAAGAGACCCAGTACTTC. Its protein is CAIGDYFQETQYF.